This TCR beta chain emerged from a study of cytomegalovirus exposure and HLA in healthy donors. Trimming removed 6 bases at V and 7 bases at J, with 29 bases between. Per germline, CDR1 SGDLS and CDR2 YYNGEE. The CDR3 loop spans 18 amino acids. PCR was performed using 60 Vbeta and 13 Jbeta primers. TCRdb's table, derived via immunoSEQ multiplex PCR, lists solely in-frame clones and lacks some. Of 200,000 to 250,000 clones listed, more than 60% are singletons. The clonotype originates from a woman aged 30 to 39 in good health and CMV-seronegative. The chain joins TRBV9 to TRBJ2-1, with D perhaps matching TRBD2 (7 bases). Sequencing input: PBMCs. CDR3: CASNPGSSGGANGNEQFF. The CDR3 DNA reads as TGTGCCAGCAACCCGGGGTCTAGTGGGGGGGCTAACGGGAATGAGCAGTTCTTC.